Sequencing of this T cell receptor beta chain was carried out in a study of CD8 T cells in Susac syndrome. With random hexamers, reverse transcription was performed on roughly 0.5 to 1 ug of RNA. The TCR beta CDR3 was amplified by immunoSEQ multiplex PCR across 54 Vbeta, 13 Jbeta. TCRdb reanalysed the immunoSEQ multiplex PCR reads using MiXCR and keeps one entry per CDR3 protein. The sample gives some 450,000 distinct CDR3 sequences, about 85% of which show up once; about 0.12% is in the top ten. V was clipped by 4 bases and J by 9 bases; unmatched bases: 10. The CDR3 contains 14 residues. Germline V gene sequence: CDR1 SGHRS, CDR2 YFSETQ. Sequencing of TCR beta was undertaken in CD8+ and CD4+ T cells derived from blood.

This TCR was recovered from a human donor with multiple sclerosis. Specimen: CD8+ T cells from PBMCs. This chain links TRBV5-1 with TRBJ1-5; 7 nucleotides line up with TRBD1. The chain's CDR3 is CASSPAGGYSPQHF. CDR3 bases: TGCGCCAGCAGCCCGGCAGGGGGGTATTCGCCCCAGCATTTT.